Below are 27 T cell receptor beta chains sequenced from a single sample in a study of CD8 T cells in Susac syndrome. Reverse transcription of about 0.5 to 1 ug RNA was carried out with random hexamers. MiXCR, run by TCRdb on the immunoSEQ multiplex PCR reads, gives a single entry per CDR3 protein. The data contain roughly 200,000 distinct CDR3 sequences, 95% of them singletons. Sequencing used CD4+ T cells from PBMCs. The source is a human donor with multiple sclerosis.

Only one count was recorded for this clonotype. The chain joins TRBV23-1 to TRBJ1-1; no definite D call. TRBV23-1 counts as an open reading frame of uncertain function. V was clipped by 9 bases and J by 0 bases, with 11 bases between them. The CDR3 covers 13 residues. The CDR3 DNA sequence: TGCGCCAGGTCACCGGGATTGAACACTGAAGCTTTCTTT. This sequence encodes CARSPGLNTEAFF.

The chain has TRBV3-1 and TRBJ2-1, with D possibly matching TRBD1 (5 bases). CDR3 size: 16 residues. Germline assignment: CDR1 LGHDT and CDR2 YNNKEL (reference sequence). V lost 0 bases and J 3 bases, leaving 12 bases between the germline ends. The CDR3 loop reads CASSQDAGQGYNEQFF. CDR3 in DNA: TGTGCCAGCAGCCAAGATGCAGGACAAGGCTACAATGAGCAGTTCTTC.

In DNA form, the CDR3 reads TGCAGTGCCCAACTGGGGGATGGCTACACCTTC. Residues: CSAQLGDGYTF. The chain has TRBV20-1 and TRBJ1-2, with D perhaps matching TRBD1 (5 bases). V was cut by 6 bases and J by 6 bases, with 11 bases left in between. The CDR3 runs to 11 residues. The germline V gene encodes CDR1 DFQATT and CDR2 SNEGSKA (reference sequence).

The rearrangement joins TRBV29-1 to TRBJ1-4; D gene uncertain. The CDR3 runs to 12 residues. V shed 4 bases and J shed 6 bases, with 9 bases lying between them. CDR1 is SQVTM, CDR2 ANQGSEA, per germline. CDR3 in DNA: TGCAGCGTTGCTTCATCGGATGAAAAACTGTTTTTT. Residues: CSVASSDEKLFF.

The gene calls are TRBV7-9 and TRBJ2-5; the D gene is possibly TRBD2 (5 bases). The CDR3 extends over 14 amino acids. CDR1 is SEHNR and CDR2 is FQNEAQ in the germline V gene (reference sequence). Trimming took 1 base from V and 7 from J, leaving 13 bases between them. The CDR3 nucleotides are TGTGCCAGCAGCTTAGACCGGGCCCGGGGGACCCAGTACTTC. Translating gives CASSLDRARGTQYF.

V gene TRBV11-2 combines with J gene TRBJ2-2, with unresolved D. The CDR3 length is 15 residues. The ends were cut back, 2 bases at V and 0 bases at J, with 7 bases in the middle. CDR1 is SGHAT, CDR2 FQNNGV, per germline. Here the CDR3 reads CASSLQDANTGELFF. DNA of the CDR3: TGTGCCAGCAGCTTACAGGACGCGAACACCGGGGAGCTGTTTTTT.

The rearrangement links TRBV6-6 to TRBJ2-2, with D perhaps given as TRBD1 or TRBD2 (6 bases each). The CDR3 has 14 residues. Germline CDR1 is MNHNY and CDR2 is SVGAGI (reference sequence). Trimming removed 6 bases from V and 6 bases from J, with 14 bases in between. The CDR3 DNA is TGTGCCAGCAGGGACTCGGGGGCGGCCGGGGAGCTGTTTTTT. Amino acid sequence: CASRDSGAAGELFF.

The rearrangement links TRBV5-1 to TRBJ1-6; D unresolved. This CDR3 is built from 14 residues. Germline V gene lookup returns CDR1 SGHRS and CDR2 YFSETQ. With 4 bases removed from V and 11 bases from J, the gap between germline ends came to 16 bases. The CDR3 is CASSGEGNQAPLHF. In nucleotides, the CDR3 is TGCGCCAGCAGCGGAGAGGGTAATCAGGCACCCCTCCACTTT.

The chain combines TRBV14 with TRBJ2-3, with unresolved D. The CDR3 loop spans 13 amino acids. Between the trimmed V and J ends, which lost 4 bases and 6 bases, there was a span of 11 bases. CDR1 is SGHDN and CDR2 is FVKESK in the germline V gene. DNA of the CDR3: TGTGCCAGCAGCCGAGACTTCCCGGATACGCAGTATTTT. Protein sequence: CASSRDFPDTQYF. The full variable domain, completed using reference TRBV14 and TRBJ2-3, is EAGVTQFPSHSVIEKGQTVTLRCDPISGHDNLYWYRRVMGKEIKFLLHFVKESKQDESGMPNNRFLAERTGGTYSTLKVQPAELEDSGVYFCASSRDFPDTQYFGPGTRLTVL.

The chain combines TRBV18 with TRBJ1-5; D gene ambiguous. Deletions cut 2 bases from V and 2 bases from J, with 13 bases between. The germline V gene has CDR1 KGHSH and CDR2 LQKENI. The CDR3 sequence is 16 residues long. CDR3 nucleotide sequence: TGTGCCAGCTCACCAAACGGGGATTTCGGCAATCAGCCCCAGCATTTT. Translating it yields CASSPNGDFGNQPQHF. The variable domain in full, completed from reference TRBV18 and TRBJ1-5, reads NAGVMQNPRHLVRRRGQEARLRCSPMKGHSHVYWYRQLPEEGLKFMVYLQKENIIDESGMPKERFSAEFPKEGPSILRIQQVVRGDSAAYFCASSPNGDFGNQPQHFGDGTRLSIL.

This chain joins TRBV30 and TRBJ2-7; D unresolved. The CDR3 length is 14 residues. The V end lost 2 bases, the J end lost 9 bases, and 20 bases lay between the germline ends. From germline, CDR1 is GTSNPN and CDR2 SVGIG (reference sequence). The CDR3 region is CAWSPLTPLSGQYF. The CDR3 coding sequence is TGTGCCTGGAGTCCACTCACCCCCCTGAGTGGGCAGTACTTC.

This clonotype has more than one count but fewer than ten. The genes are TRBV11-2 and TRBJ2-3; 8 bases match TRBD2. CDR3 length equals 15 residues. Per the germline V gene, CDR1 is SGHAT and CDR2 is FQNNGV. V lost 3 bases to trimming and J lost 2 bases; unmatched junction nucleotides: 4. The CDR3 sequence is CASSFSGGVTDTQYF. CDR3 coding DNA: TGTGCCAGCAGCTTTTCGGGGGGGGTCACAGATACGCAGTATTTT.

V gene TRBV6-5 combines with J gene TRBJ2-3; D not certain. The V end lost 5 bases, the J end lost 0 bases, and 9 bases lay between the germline ends. This CDR3 contains 14 residues. Germline V CDR1 and CDR2: MNHEY, SVGAGI. The CDR3 region is CASSPSASTDTQYF. The CDR3 nucleotides are TGTGCCAGCAGTCCGTCGGCTAGCACAGATACGCAGTATTTT.

The chain employs TRBV29-1 and TRBJ2-2; the D gene could be TRBD1 or TRBD2 (5 bases each). The CDR3 runs to 14 residues. The ends were cut back, 3 bases at V and 0 bases at J, with 8 bases in the middle. Germline V gene data show CDR1 as SQVTM and CDR2 as ANQGSEA. The chain's CDR3 is CSVDGAANTGELFF. CDR3 coding DNA: TGCAGCGTTGACGGGGCTGCGAACACCGGGGAGCTGTTTTTT.

This chain uses TRBV20-1 with TRBJ1-2; D is undetermined. Germline V gene sequence: CDR1 DFQATT, CDR2 SNEGSKA (reference sequence). V lost 0 bases to trimming and J lost 4 bases, with 9 bases between them. The CDR3 is 13 residues long. Here the CDR3 reads CSARDFGSYGYTF. The CDR3 DNA reads as TGCAGTGCTAGAGATTTTGGGAGCTATGGCTACACCTTC.

This sequence joins TRBV29-1 and TRBJ2-1, with D perhaps given as TRBD1 or TRBD2 (6 bases each). Germline lookup yields CDR1 SQVTM and CDR2 ANQGSEA. The V gene lost 5 bases and the J gene lost 1 base, with 12 bases spanning the gap. This CDR3 is built from 14 residues. This CDR3 reads CSVSGGQSYNEQFF. CDR3 bases: TGCAGCGTTTCCGGGGGCCAGTCCTACAATGAGCAGTTCTTC.

The table lists this clonotype with a few counts. V is TRBV27 and J is TRBJ1-1, with D perhaps TRBD1 (5 bases). The CDR3 length is 14 residues. V lost 0 bases and J 5 bases, leaving 10 bases between the germline ends. The V gene's germline CDR1 is MNHEY and CDR2 SMNVEV (reference sequence). Here the CDR3 reads CASSLSREGTEAFF. As DNA, the CDR3 is TGTGCCAGCAGTTTATCCAGGGAAGGGACTGAAGCTTTCTTT.

The CDR3 loop reads CASSVNRDNEQFF. DNA of the CDR3: TGTGCCAGCAGCGTGAACAGGGACAATGAGCAGTTCTTC. J is TRBJ2-1 and V is TRBV2; tentative D call: TRBD1 (6 bases). Trimming cost V 6 bases and J 5 bases, with 11 bases left between them. CDR1 SNHLY and CDR2 FYNNEI come from the germline V gene. CDR3 length: 13 amino acids.

The chain links TRBV7-3 to TRBJ1-2; D possibly corresponds to TRBD1 (6 bases). Germline V gene lookup returns CDR1 SGHTA and CDR2 FQGTGA. The V and J ends lost 5 bases and 8 bases respectively, with 15 bases between them. This CDR3 spans 13 amino acids. CDR3 sequence reads: CASSQPGGLGYTF. CDR3 DNA sequence: TGTGCCAGCAGCCAGCCGGGGGGGCTAGGCTACACCTTC. The full variable domain, rest sourced from reference TRBV7-3 and TRBJ1-2, is GAGVSQTPSNKVTEKGKYVELRCDPISGHTALYWYRQSLGQGPEFLIYFQGTGAADDSGLPNDRFFAVRPEGSVSTLKIQRTERGDSAVYLCASSQPGGLGYTFGSGTRLTVV.

The rearrangement links TRBV23-1 to TRBJ2-3; 8 bases match TRBD2. TRBV23-1 is assigned to the ORF class and has an uncertain function. The CDR3 loop spans 16 amino acids. V lost 4 bases, J lost 11 bases, and 17 bases stayed unmatched. The CDR3 bases are TGCGCCAGCAGTCCCGGACTAGCCCGGGGTCCCTGTAGGCAGTATTTT. This translates into CASSPGLARGPCRQYF.

The chain links TRBV6-1 to TRBJ1-1; D is unclear. V gave up 4 bases and J gave up 4 bases, with 7 bases separating them. The length of the CDR3 is 12 residues. The germline gives CDR1 MNHNS, CDR2 SASEGT. CDR3 sequence reads: CASSATITEAFF. The CDR3 DNA sequence: TGTGCCAGCAGTGCTACTATCACTGAAGCTTTCTTT.

This clonotype has only a few counts. This CDR3 is CASSIQETQYF. The CDR3 nucleotides are TGTGCCAGCAGTATCCAAGAGACCCAGTACTTC. V usage is TRBV12-3 or TRBV12-4 and J usage is TRBJ2-5, with D hard to call. Trimming took off 5 bases at V and 1 base at J, with 2 bases between the two ends. The CDR3 covers 11 residues.

V usage is TRBV7-2 and J usage is TRBJ2-5; TRBD2 aligns across 8 bases. With 1 base clipped from V and 0 bases from J, the junction kept 4 bases outside the gene matches. The CDR3 has 16 amino acids. Germline assignment: CDR1 SGHTA and CDR2 FQGNSA. This CDR3 is CASSLGQRGYQETQYF. In nucleotides, the CDR3 is TGTGCCAGCAGCTTAGGGCAGCGGGGGTACCAAGAGACCCAGTACTTC.

The rearrangement uses TRBV9 and TRBJ2-4; 7 bases match TRBD2. With 0 bases clipped from V and 4 bases from J, the junction kept 4 bases outside the gene matches. The CDR3 loop spans 15 amino acids. Germline V gene lookup returns CDR1 SGDLS and CDR2 YYNGEE. The CDR3 loop reads CASSVDMGGKNIQYF. In DNA form, the CDR3 reads TGTGCCAGCAGCGTAGATATGGGGGGGAAAAACATTCAGTACTTC. The complete variable domain, with remaining parts taken from reference TRBV9 and TRBJ2-4, reads DSGVTQTPKHLITATGQRVTLRCSPRSGDLSVYWYQQSLDQGLQFLIQYYNGEERAKGNILERFSAQQFPDLHSELNLSSLELGDSALYFCASSVDMGGKNIQYFGAGTRLSVL.

This clonotype came up once. This chain links TRBV27 with TRBJ2-5, with 11 positions matching TRBD2. Trimming at V came to 5 bases and at J to 1 base, leaving 9 bases not matched to a gene. CDR1 and CDR2 (germline): MNHEY, SMNVEV (reference sequence). The length of the CDR3 is 17 residues. CDR3 sequence: CASSGTSGGAPQETQYF. CDR3 in DNA: TGTGCCAGCAGTGGTACTAGCGGGGGCGCTCCCCAAGAGACCCAGTACTTC.

J is TRBJ2-7 and V is TRBV3-1; no clear D gene. V lost 0 bases to trimming and J lost 12 bases, with 12 bases between them. The CDR3 spans 12 residues. The germline CDR1 and CDR2 sequences are LGHDT and YNNKEL (reference sequence). Here the CDR3 reads CASSQDGLNRYF. CDR3 DNA sequence: TGTGCCAGCAGCCAAGACGGGTTGAACCGGTACTTC.

The rearrangement links TRBV15 to TRBJ2-7; possibly TRBD1 for D (6 bases). V was shortened by 0 bases and J by 6 bases, with 9 bases between the two germline ends. The CDR3 is 13 residues long. CDR1 and CDR2 (germline): LNHNV, YYDKDF (reference sequence). The CDR3 sequence: CATSRDPGAEQYV. In DNA, the CDR3 is TGTGCCACCAGCAGAGATCCAGGGGCCGAGCAGTACGTC.